The source of this T cell receptor beta chain is a study of T cells in Graves' hyperthyroidism and ophthalmopathy. Points from the study as a whole: In blood, most of the thyroid clonotypes expanded above 0.001 were also present. Model predictions of ophthalmopathy came a median about six months before onset.

As to this clonotype: The antigen remains undetermined. A junction boundary mismatches the germline segment, possibly from a read error.

Diagnoses rested on clinical symptoms, serum thyroxine and TRAb, thyroid ultrasound and orbital computed tomography. Per germline, CDR1 MGHRA and CDR2 YSYEKL. CDR3 length equals 15 residues. Authors of the study amplified TCR beta CDR3 regions from RNA transcripts. First-round RT-PCR targeting the TCR CDR3 was performed with the HTBI primer set. One entry per CDR3 protein, called by TCRdb with MiXCR from the multiplex PCR reads. Among 600,000 to 700,000 distinct CDR3 sequences listed, roughly 46% were seen once. The receptor was isolated from an adult man with Graves' disease, either hyperthyroidism or ophthalmopathy (not recorded which). The V and J genes are TRBV4-1 and TRBJ1-4; no clear D gene. Sequenced: peripheral blood or thyroid tissue (not recorded which). CDR3 protein: CASSQVLSTGETLFF. DNA for the CDR3: TGCGCCAGCAGCCAAGTTCTTTCGACTGGAGAAACACTGTTTTTT.